The 12 T cell receptor beta chains listed next were all sequenced from one sample in a study of CD8+ T cells in alopecia areata. On the basis of CD4, CD8alpha, NKG2D, NKG2ACE and other markers, pooled cutaneous lymph node cells were sorted. In each case, RNA was isolated and then reverse transcribed into cDNA as the sequencing template. The method was immunoSEQ multiplex PCR; TCRdb's version includes in-frame clones alone and lacks a portion of them. The specimen has around 290,000 clones, none found just once. Sequencing was done on a sample of CD4+ T cells sorted from a lymph node. These receptors were collected from a C3H/HeJ mouse with alopecia areata. The MHC haplotype recorded for the strain is H2-k.

With respect to this clone: Gene names denote mouse genes. The read stops 4 residues short of the end of the CDR3; the missing end is completed from the germline J gene. The chain combines TRBV17 with TRBJ2-7; 11 positions match TRBD2. V gave up 3 bases and J gave up 3 bases; unmatched junction bases: 4. The CDR3 extends over 15 amino acids. Germline V gene lookup returns CDR1 MNHDT and CDR2 YYDKIL. The CDR3: CASSSGTGGLYEQYF. CDR3 bases read: TGTGCTAGCAGTAGTGGGACTGGGGGTCTCTAT. The full variable domain, in which reference TRBV17 and TRBJ2-7 provide the parts outside the CDR3, is DTTVKQNPRYKLARVGKPVNLICSQTMNHDTMYWYQKKPNQAPKLLLFYYDKILNREADTFEKFQSSRPNNSFCSLYIGSAGLEYSAMYLCASSSGTGGLYEQYFGPGTRLTVL.

This clone was seen repeatedly, ten times or more. The gene names given are mouse names. The missing CDR3 end, 4 residues past where the read stops, is filled in from the germline J gene. Other DNA sequences of this sample code for an identical CDR3. The chain recombines TRBV14 with TRBJ1-1; 7 nucleotides line up with TRBD1. Germline trimming cut 2 bases from V and 0 bases from J; bases unmatched to any gene: 1. Looked up from germline, CDR1 is SGHDT and CDR2 is FRDEAV. The CDR3 runs 14 residues. The DNA read from the CDR3 is TGTGCCAGCAGTTTGGGGACAGCAAACACA. Protein: CASSLGTANT. The full CDR3 sequence reads CASSLGTANTEVFF.

This clone came up a few times. The gene names given are mouse names. The CDR3 end lies 4 residues beyond the end of the read and is filled in from the germline J gene. This sample includes further DNA sequences coding for the same CDR3. The rearrangement uses TRBV13-1 and TRBJ2-3; 8 nucleotides agree with TRBD1. The germline CDR1 and CDR2 sequences are NSHNY and SYGAGN. This CDR3 comprises 14 residues. V lost 2 bases to trimming and J lost 3 bases; unmatched junction nucleotides: 2. The CDR3 here is CASSDRGRAETLYF. CDR3 DNA (partial): TGTGCCAGCAGTGACAGGGGGCGCGCAGAA.

The sample holds a few counts of this clone. Mouse names are used for the genes. The CDR3 goes on 4 residues after the read ends, and that part is filled in from the germline J gene. Other nucleotide sequences in the sample specify the same CDR3. The chain carries TRBV5 and TRBJ2-7; TRBD1 matches at 7 bases. CDR1 is LGHNA and CDR2 is YNLKQL in the germline V gene (reference sequence). The CDR3 contains 12 residues. The CDR3 DNA, read in part, is TGTGCCAGCAGTCCACAGGGGTAT. Protein: CASSPQGY. Given in full, the CDR3 is CASSPQGYEQYF.

Notes on this clone: Gene names denote mouse genes. With the read ending 4 residues before the CDR3 end, the germline J gene is used to fill in that end. The chain couples TRBV13-3 to TRBJ2-3; 9 bases line up with TRBD2. The CDR3 runs 16 residues. V dropped 3 bases and J dropped 0; count of bases not matched to a gene: 5. CDR1 and CDR2 (germline): NNHDY, SYVADS. CDR3 sequence: CASSASGGGSAETLYF. The CDR3 DNA, read in part, is TGTGCCAGCAGTGCGTCTGGGGGGGGTAGTGCAGAA.

This clone was seen a handful of times. These gene names are mouse names. The sequence runs out 4 residues before the end of the CDR3; the remainder is reconstructed from the germline J gene. Other DNA sequences in this sample translate to the same CDR3. V gene TRBV31 combines with J gene TRBJ2-2; no definite D call. V was trimmed by 0 bases and J by 0 bases, leaving 5 bases between them. Germline V CDR1 and CDR2: GKSSPN, SITVG. The CDR3 extends over 14 amino acids. The CDR3 bases that were read are TGTGCCTGGAGTCTTGGGTCAAACACCGGG. It is translated as CAWSLGSNTG. The whole CDR3 protein reads CAWSLGSNTGQLYF.

Details on this clone: Genes and germline come from the mouse. The read stops 4 residues short of the end of the CDR3; the missing end is completed from the germline J gene. The gene calls are TRBV13-1 and TRBJ1-1; D is uncertain. The CDR3 consists of 13 residues. The germline CDR1 and CDR2 sequences are NSHNY and SYGAGN. V was pared by 5 bases and J by 0 bases, with 8 bases between. The covered CDR3 bases are TGTGCCAGCAGACGCGCAGCAAACACA. It encodes CASRRAANT. In full, the CDR3 reads CASRRAANTEVFF.

This clone was recorded a few times. Gene names are mouse gene names. The CDR3 here is CASSDKFYEQYF. The covered CDR3 bases are TGTGCCAGCAGTGACAAATTCTAT. This sequence joins TRBV13-3 and TRBJ2-7; no reliable D call. The CDR3 end lies 4 residues beyond the end of the read and is filled in from the germline J gene. Trimming left V 2 bases short and J 3 bases short, with 6 bases between. CDR1 is NNHDY, CDR2 SYVADS, per germline. CDR3 size: 12 residues.

As for this clone: Gene names and germline refer to mouse. The read ends 4 residues early relative to the CDR3; the germline J gene fills the gap. The rearrangement links TRBV13-1 to TRBJ2-1; TRBD2 aligns across 8 bases. CDR3 length: 15 amino acids. From germline, CDR1 is NSHNY and CDR2 SYGAGN. V dropped 5 bases and J dropped 3; count of bases not matched to a gene: 7. The part of the CDR3 DNA that was read is TGTGCCAGCAGGTATCTGGGGGGCGGCTATGCT. Translation: CASRYLGGGYA. The CDR3 as a whole reads CASRYLGGGYAEQFF.

Worth noting for this clone: Mouse germline and gene names are used. The sample contains more than one DNA sequence encoding this CDR3. The DNA read from the CDR3 is TGTGCTAGCAGTAGAGGACAGGGGGCGGACACA. Encoded protein: CASSRGQGADT. The complete CDR3 sequence is CASSRGQGADTEVFF. The chain employs TRBV17 and TRBJ1-1, with TRBD1 matching over 10 bases. The read finishes 4 residues shy of the CDR3 end, and the germline J gene is used to complete it. The germline gives CDR1 MNHDT, CDR2 YYDKIL. The CDR3 length is 15 residues. The trim removed 1 base at V and 3 bases at J, leaving 2 bases unmatched. Filled out from reference TRBV17 and TRBJ1-1, the complete variable domain reads DTTVKQNPRYKLARVGKPVNLICSQTMNHDTMYWYQKKPNQAPKLLLFYYDKILNREADTFEKFQSSRPNNSFCSLYIGSAGLEYSAMYLCASSRGQGADTEVFFGKGTRLTVV.

A few counts support this clone. Germline and genes here are mouse. With the read ending 4 residues before the CDR3 end, the germline J gene is used to fill in that end. The chain carries TRBV1 and TRBJ2-1; D uncertain. The CDR3 loop spans 14 amino acids. CDR1 and CDR2 (germline): NSQYPW, LRSPGD (reference sequence). V shed 2 bases and J shed 1 base, with 6 bases lying between them. Incomplete CDR3 DNA: TGCACCTGCAGTGCACTTATAAACTATGCT. This gives the protein CTCSALINYA. The CDR3 reads in full as CTCSALINYAEQFF.

A remark on this clone: The gene names here belong to mouse. The CDR3 end is not reached by the read, which stops 4 residues before it; the germline J gene fills it in. The rearrangement links TRBV19 to TRBJ2-5, with TRBD1 identical over 10 bases. The CDR3 covers 17 residues. V lost 1 base and J lost 2; bases outside the gene matches: 7. Germline CDR1 is FNHDT and CDR2 is SITEND (reference sequence). The CDR3 sequence is CASSISQGQGRQDTQYF. The covered CDR3 bases are TGTGCCAGCAGTATATCCCAGGGACAGGGGCGCCAAGAC.